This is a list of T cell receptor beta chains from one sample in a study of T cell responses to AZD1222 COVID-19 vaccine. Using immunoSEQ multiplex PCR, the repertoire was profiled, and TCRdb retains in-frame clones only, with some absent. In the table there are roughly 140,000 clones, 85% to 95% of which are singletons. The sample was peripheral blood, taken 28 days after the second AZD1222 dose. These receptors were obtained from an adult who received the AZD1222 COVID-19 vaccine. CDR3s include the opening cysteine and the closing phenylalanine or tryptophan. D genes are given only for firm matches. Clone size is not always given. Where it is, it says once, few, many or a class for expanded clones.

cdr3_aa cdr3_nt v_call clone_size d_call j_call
CASRGTGGNYGGYTF TGTGCCAGCAGGGGGACAGGGGGCAACTATGGAGGTTACACCTTC TRBV2 NA TRBD1 TRBJ1-2
CASSQGGKLFF TGTGCCAGCAGTCAGGGGGGAAAACTGTTTTTT TRBV6-5 NA TRBD1 TRBJ1-4
CASRYGTGNTEAFF TGTGCCAGCAGGTATGGGACAGGTAACACTGAAGCTTTCTTT TRBV27 few TRBD1 TRBJ1-1
CASSLDRGVGKNIQYF TGCGCCAGCAGCTTGGACAGAGGGGTGGGCAAAAACATTCAGTACTTC TRBV5-1 NA NA TRBJ2-4
CASSELRFDEQYF TGTGCCAGCAGTGAATTGCGTTTCGACGAGCAGTACTTC TRBV2 NA NA TRBJ2-7
CASRIRQDGGGYTF TGCGCCAGCAGAATTCGACAGGACGGAGGGGGCTACACCTTC TRBV5-1 NA NA TRBJ1-2
CASSRRQGGEQFF TGTGCCAGCAGCCGTAGACAGGGAGGTGAGCAGTTCTTC TRBV7-7 NA NA TRBJ2-1
CASTRTGYGYTF TGTGCCAGCACCCGGACAGGGTACGGCTACACCTTC TRBV6-5 NA TRBD1 TRBJ1-2
CASSPGRYGYTF TGTGCCAGCTCTCCAGGGCGCTATGGCTACACCTTC TRBV2 NA NA TRBJ1-2
CASSRDGYEQYF TGTGCCAGCTCACGAGACGGATACGAGCAGTACTTC TRBV18 NA NA TRBJ2-7
CASSLGDRGYEQYF TGTGCCAGCAGCCTGGGGGACAGGGGGTACGAGCAGTACTTC TRBV5-4 NA TRBD1 TRBJ2-7
CASSLAVGQNYGYTF TGTGCCAGCAGCTTGGCCGTGGGACAGAACTATGGCTACACCTTC TRBV7-6 NA TRBD1 TRBJ1-2
CASSQTGGSGYTF TGTGCCAGCTCACAGACAGGGGGCTCTGGCTACACCTTC TRBV18 NA TRBD1 TRBJ1-2
CASSPSTGNTYEQYF TGTGCCAGCAGCCCCTCCACAGGGAACACCTACGAGCAGTACTTC TRBV13 once NA TRBJ2-7
CATSDEDRNYGYTF TGTGCCACCAGTGATGAGGACAGGAACTATGGCTACACCTTC TRBV24-1 NA TRBD1 TRBJ1-2
CASGNGQDGNEKLFF TGTGCCAGCGGAAACGGACAGGACGGTAATGAAAAACTGTTTTTT TRBV7-9 once TRBD1 TRBJ1-4
CASSLGGNTEAFF TGTGCCAGCAGCCTAGGGGGGAACACTGAAGCTTTCTTT TRBV11-3 NA NA TRBJ1-1
CASSSSGLASYNEQFF TGTGCCAGCAGTTCCTCCGGACTAGCGTCTTACAATGAGCAGTTCTTC TRBV28 NA TRBD2 TRBJ2-1
CASSLRTSKEGEQFF TGCGCCAGCAGCCTACGGACTAGTAAGGAGGGTGAGCAGTTCTTC TRBV5-1 NA TRBD2 TRBJ2-1
CASSLGQLQTQYF TGTGCCAGCAGTTTGGGACAGCTACAGACCCAGTACTTC TRBV27 NA TRBD1 TRBJ2-5
CASSGHRENQPQHF TGTGCCAGCAGCGGTCACAGGGAGAATCAGCCCCAGCATTTT TRBV7-8 NA NA TRBJ1-5
CASSFTDRSSGNTIYF TGTGCCAGCAGCTTCACGGACAGAAGCTCTGGAAACACCATATATTTT TRBV7-9 NA NA TRBJ1-3
CASMASGGRRGQPQHF TGTGCCAGTATGGCGTCGGGGGGCCGTCGGGGACAGCCCCAGCATTTT TRBV19 NA NA TRBJ1-5
CASSYPTGMDEKLFF TGTGCCAGCAGTTACCCGACAGGGATGGATGAAAAACTGTTTTTT TRBV6-2/TRBV6-3 once TRBD1 TRBJ1-4
CASRTGTSGRARDNEQFF TGTGCCAGTAGGACCGGGACTAGCGGGAGGGCCCGCGACAATGAGCAGTTCTTC TRBV19 NA TRBD2 TRBJ2-1
CAIRRNSGTDHNEQFF TGTGCCATCAGGAGAAATTCCGGGACAGACCACAATGAGCAGTTCTTC TRBV10-3 NA TRBD1 TRBJ2-1
CATSGDLSGNTIYF TGTGCCACCAGCGGGGATCTATCTGGAAACACCATATATTTT TRBV15 NA NA TRBJ1-3
CASRRTGEVETQYF TGTGCCAGCAGGAGGACAGGGGAAGTGGAGACCCAGTACTTC TRBV27 NA TRBD1 TRBJ2-5
CASSQEVGGRNTGELFF TGCGCCAGCAGCCAAGAAGTAGGGGGTAGGAACACCGGGGAGCTGTTTTTT TRBV4-1 NA NA TRBJ2-2
CASSGFMNTEAFF TGTGCCAGCAGCGGTTTCATGAACACTGAAGCTTTCTTT TRBV5-4 NA NA TRBJ1-1
CASSAGTHDQPQHF TGCGCCAGCAGCGCGGGGACACACGATCAGCCCCAGCATTTT TRBV5-1 NA NA TRBJ1-5
CSIYRLTNEKLFF TGCAGCATATACAGGTTAACTAATGAAAAACTGTTTTTT TRBV29-1 NA NA TRBJ1-4
CSVRRGGGTEAFF TGCAGCGTTCGTAGGGGGGGCGGCACTGAAGCTTTCTTT TRBV29-1 NA NA TRBJ1-1